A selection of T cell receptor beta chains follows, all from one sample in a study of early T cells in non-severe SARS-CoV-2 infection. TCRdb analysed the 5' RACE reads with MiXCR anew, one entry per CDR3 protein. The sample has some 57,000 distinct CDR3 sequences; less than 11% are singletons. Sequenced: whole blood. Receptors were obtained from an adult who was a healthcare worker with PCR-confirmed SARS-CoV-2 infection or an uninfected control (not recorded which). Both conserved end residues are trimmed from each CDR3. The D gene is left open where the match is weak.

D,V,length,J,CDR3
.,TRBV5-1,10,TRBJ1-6,ASSLENSPLH
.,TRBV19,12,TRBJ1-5,ASSKGSRNQPQH
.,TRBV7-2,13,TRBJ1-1,ASSLEPGLHTEAF
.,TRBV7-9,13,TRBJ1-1,ASSPWVTGKTEAF
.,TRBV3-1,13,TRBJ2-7,ASSQDVVGAREQY
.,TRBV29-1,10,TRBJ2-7,SVRQVRDEQY
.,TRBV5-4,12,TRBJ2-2,ASNPIPGSGELF
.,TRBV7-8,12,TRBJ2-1,ASSSGALGDEQF
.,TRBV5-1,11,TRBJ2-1,ASNYEAYNEQF
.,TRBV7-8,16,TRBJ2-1,ASSWSRATPGTIGEQF
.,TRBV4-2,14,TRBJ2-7,TSSQDGAAGGGEQY
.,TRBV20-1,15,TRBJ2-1,SARDPITGTFYNEQF
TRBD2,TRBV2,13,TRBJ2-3,ASRVSGGNTDTQY
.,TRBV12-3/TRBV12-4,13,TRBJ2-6,ASTQGLSGANVLT
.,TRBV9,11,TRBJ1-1,ASSRSGNEEAF
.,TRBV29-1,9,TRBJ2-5,SAGVGETQY
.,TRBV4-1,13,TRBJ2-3,ASSQGRGGIDTQY
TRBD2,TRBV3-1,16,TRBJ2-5,ASSQGLAGEKLQETQY
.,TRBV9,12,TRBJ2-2,ASSVVTDTGELF
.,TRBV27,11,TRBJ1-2,ASSPGPRYGYT
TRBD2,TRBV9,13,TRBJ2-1,ASSVGTSDYNEQF
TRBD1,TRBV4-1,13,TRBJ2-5,ASSQLDRGRETQY
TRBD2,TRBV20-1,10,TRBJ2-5,SAPGLEETQY
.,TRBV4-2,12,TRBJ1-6,ASSQGRGGSPLH
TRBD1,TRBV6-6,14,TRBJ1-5,ASSFRTGHGNQPQH
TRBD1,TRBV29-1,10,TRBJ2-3,SDRGLADTQY
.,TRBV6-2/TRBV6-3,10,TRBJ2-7,ASSDGPYEQY
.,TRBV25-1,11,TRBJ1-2,ASSESGGYGYT
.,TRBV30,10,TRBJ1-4,ALDSYNEKLF
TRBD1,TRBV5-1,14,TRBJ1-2,ASSLSPGQGQYGYT
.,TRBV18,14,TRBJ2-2,ASSPEQVMNTGELF
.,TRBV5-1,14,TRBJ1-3,ASSSGAGSGGNTIY
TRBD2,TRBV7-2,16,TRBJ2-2,ASSFLPGLAANTGELF
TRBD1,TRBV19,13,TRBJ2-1,ASKRGTGLYNEQF
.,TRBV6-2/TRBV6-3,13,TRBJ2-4,ASSFRGLAKNIQY
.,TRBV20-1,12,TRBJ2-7,SADTQGLPYEQY
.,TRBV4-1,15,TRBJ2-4,ASSHMWWAIAKNIQY
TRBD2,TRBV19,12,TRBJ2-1,ASNGLANYNEQF
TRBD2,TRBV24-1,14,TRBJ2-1,ATSDPGTSHGAEQF
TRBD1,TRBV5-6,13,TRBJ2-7,ASSHPGQGAYEQY
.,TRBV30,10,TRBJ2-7,AWSPPRREQY
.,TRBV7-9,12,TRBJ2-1,ASSLGRAFTEQF
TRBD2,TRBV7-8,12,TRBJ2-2,ASGRGMMTGELF
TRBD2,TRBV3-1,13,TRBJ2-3,ASSATSGRLDTQY
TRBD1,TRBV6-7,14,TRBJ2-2,ASSYSGQGATGELF
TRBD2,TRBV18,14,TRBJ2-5,ASSPRGAGGPETQY
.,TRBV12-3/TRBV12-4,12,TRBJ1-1,ASRARGQGTEAF
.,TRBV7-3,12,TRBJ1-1,ASSLFRENTEAF
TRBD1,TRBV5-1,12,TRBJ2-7,ASSWDRGRREQY
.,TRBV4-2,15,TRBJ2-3,ASSQDLARTLGDTQY
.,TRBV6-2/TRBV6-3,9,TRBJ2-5,ASSYGETQY
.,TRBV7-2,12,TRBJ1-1,ASSPAVGDTEAF
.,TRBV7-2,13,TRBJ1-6,ASSLYFQGGSPLH
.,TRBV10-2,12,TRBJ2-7,ASSEPAGTYEQY
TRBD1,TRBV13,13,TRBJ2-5,ASSFRTGGLETQY